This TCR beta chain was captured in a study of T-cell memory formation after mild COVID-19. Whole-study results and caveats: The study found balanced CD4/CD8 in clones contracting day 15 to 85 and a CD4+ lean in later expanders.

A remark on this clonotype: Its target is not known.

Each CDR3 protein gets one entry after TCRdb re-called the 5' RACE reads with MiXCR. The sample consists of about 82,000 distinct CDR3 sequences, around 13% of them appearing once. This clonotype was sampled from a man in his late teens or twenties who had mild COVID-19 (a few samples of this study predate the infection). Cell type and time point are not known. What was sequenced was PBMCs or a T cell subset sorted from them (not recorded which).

As DNA, the CDR3 is TGTGCCATCAGTTTGGGACAGGTACTAGAGACCCAGTACTTC. Translating it yields CAISLGQVLETQYF. J is TRBJ2-5 and V is TRBV10-3; 8 positions agree with TRBD1. V was clipped by 5 bases and J by 4 bases; unmatched bases: 6. This CDR3 is 14 amino acids long. Germline V gives CDR1 ENHRY, CDR2 SYGVKD.